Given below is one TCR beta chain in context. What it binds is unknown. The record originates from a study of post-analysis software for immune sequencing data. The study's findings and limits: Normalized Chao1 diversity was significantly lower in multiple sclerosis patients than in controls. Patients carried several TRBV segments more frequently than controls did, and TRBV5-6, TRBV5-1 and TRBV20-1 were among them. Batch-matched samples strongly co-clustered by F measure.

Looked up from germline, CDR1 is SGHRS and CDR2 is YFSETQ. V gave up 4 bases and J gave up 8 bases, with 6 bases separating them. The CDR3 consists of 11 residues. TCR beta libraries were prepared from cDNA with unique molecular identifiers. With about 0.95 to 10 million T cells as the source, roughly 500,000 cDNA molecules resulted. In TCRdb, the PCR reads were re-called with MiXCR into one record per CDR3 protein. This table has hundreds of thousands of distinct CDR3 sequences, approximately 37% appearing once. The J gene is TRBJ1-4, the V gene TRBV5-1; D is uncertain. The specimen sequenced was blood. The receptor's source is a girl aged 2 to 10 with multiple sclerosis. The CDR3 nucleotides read TGCGCCAGCAGCATGACAGAAAAACTGTTTTTT. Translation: CASSMTEKLFF. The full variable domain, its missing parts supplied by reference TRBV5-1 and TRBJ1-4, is KAGVTQTPRYLIKTRGQQVTLSCSPISGHRSVSWYQQTPGQGLQFLFEYFSETQRNKGNFPGRFSGRQFSNSRSEMNVSTLELGDSALYLCASSMTEKLFFGSGTQLSVL.